The clone carrying this T cell receptor beta chain occurred once. Indicated time point: pre-treatment sample, taken before nivolumab and TIL therapy. Stage 4 NSCLC adults joined between late 2017 and January 2020. This record belongs to a study of TIL therapy for anti-PD-1-resistant metastatic lung cancer. Germline CDR1 SEHNR, CDR2 FQNEAQ (reference sequence). Trimming removed 7 bases at V and 7 bases at J, with 16 bases between. CDR3 size: 14 residues. This was the immunoSEQ v3 assay. Survey-level samples got 2 million or so read pairs; deep-level samples got about 5-6.5 million. Method: immunoSEQ multiplex PCR; TCRdb's copy keeps in-frame clones and lacks some. The sample yields 55,000 or so clones, about 81% seen once.

The rearrangement joins TRBV7-9 to TRBJ1-4; no clear D gene. This TCR was sampled from a person between 25 and 79 years old with non-small cell lung cancer. Source: blood, taken at baseline. CDR3 nucleotide sequence: TGTGCCAGCATCAGACTCGGGGTCGGTGAAAAACTGTTTTTT. It yields the protein CASIRLGVGEKLFF.